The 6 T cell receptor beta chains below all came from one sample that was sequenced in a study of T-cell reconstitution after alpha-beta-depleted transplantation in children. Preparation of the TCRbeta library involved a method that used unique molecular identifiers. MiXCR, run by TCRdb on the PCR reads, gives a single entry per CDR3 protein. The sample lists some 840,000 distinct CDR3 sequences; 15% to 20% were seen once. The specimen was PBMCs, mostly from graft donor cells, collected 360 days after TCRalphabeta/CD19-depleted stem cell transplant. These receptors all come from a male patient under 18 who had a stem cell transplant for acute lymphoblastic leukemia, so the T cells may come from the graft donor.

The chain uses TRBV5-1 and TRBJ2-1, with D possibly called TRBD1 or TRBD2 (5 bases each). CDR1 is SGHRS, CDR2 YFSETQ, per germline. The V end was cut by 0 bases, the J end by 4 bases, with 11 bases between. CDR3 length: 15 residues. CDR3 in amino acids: CASSLVQGPYNEQFF. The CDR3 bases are TGCGCCAGCAGCTTGGTCCAGGGACCTTACAATGAGCAGTTCTTC.

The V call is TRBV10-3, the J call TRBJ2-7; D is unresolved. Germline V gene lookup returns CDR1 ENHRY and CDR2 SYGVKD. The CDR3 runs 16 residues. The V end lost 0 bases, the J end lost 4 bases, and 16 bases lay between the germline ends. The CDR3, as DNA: TGTGCCATCAGTGAGTCGGAGCTTACGGCTTATTACGAGCAGTACTTC. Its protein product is CAISESELTAYYEQYF.

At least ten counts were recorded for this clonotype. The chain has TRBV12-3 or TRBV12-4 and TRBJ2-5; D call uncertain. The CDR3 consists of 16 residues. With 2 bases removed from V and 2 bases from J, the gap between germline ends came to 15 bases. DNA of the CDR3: TGTGCCAGCAGTTTAACCCAGAACATAATACAAGAGACCCAGTACTTC. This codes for CASSLTQNIIQETQYF.

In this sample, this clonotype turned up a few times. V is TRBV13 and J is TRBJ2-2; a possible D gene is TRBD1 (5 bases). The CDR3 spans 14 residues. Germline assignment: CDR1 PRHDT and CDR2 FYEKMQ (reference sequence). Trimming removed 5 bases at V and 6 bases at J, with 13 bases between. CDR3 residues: CASSPRVWSGELFF. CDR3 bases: TGTGCCAGCAGCCCCAGGGTTTGGTCCGGGGAGCTGTTTTTT.

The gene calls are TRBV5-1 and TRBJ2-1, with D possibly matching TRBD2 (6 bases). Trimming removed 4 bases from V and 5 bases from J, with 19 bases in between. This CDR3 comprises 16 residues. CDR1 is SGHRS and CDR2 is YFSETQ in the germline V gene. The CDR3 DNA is TGCGCCAGCAGCACGGGACTCCTACGCCTCGACAATGAGCAGTTCTTC. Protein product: CASSTGLLRLDNEQFF. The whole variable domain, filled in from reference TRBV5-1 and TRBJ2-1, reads KAGVTQTPRYLIKTRGQQVTLSCSPISGHRSVSWYQQTPGQGLQFLFEYFSETQRNKGNFPGRFSGRQFSNSRSEMNVSTLELGDSALYLCASSTGLLRLDNEQFFGPGTRLTVL.

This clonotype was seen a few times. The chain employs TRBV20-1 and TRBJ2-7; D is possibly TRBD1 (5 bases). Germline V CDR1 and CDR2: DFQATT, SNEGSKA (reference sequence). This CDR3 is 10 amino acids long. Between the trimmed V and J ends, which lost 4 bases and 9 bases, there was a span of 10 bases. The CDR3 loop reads CSAKDTRQYF. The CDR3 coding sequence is TGCAGTGCTAAGGACACGAGGCAGTACTTC.